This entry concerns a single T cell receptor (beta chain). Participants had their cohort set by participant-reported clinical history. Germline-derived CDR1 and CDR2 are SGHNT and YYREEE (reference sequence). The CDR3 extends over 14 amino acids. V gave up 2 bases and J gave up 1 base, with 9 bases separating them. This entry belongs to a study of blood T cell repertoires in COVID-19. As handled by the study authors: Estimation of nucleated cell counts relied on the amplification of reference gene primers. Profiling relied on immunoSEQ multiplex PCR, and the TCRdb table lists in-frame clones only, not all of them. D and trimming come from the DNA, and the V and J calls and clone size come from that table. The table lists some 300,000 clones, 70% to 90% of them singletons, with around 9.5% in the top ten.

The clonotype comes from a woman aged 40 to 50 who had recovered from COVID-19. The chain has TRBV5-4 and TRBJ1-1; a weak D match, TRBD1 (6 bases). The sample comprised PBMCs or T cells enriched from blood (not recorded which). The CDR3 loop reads CASSFRDKNTEAFF. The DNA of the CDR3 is TGTGCCAGCAGCTTCCGGGACAAGAACACTGAAGCTTTCTTT.